Below, 17 T cell receptor beta chains from the same sample are listed, as sequenced in a study of beta chain features in type 1 diabetes. These receptors lack a known antigen. The study, taken as a whole, reports: For Type 1 diabetes patients, all four CD4+ subsets carried TCRB CDR3s that were moderately but significantly shorter.

Expressed TCRB transcripts got sequenced, as all isolated RNA was reverse transcribed. Repertoires were generated with immunoSEQ multiplex PCR, while TCRdb's copy carries only in-frame clones and drops some. This table holds 95,000 to 150,000 clones, about a sixth found once. The sequenced material came from central memory CD4+ T cells from blood. These receptors came from a man aged 25-45 years with type 1 diabetes.

This rearrangement joins TRBV21-1 to TRBJ2-5; the DNA was not compared with TRBD1, the D call given in the table. TRBV21-1 counts as a pseudogene. The CDR3 has 17 residues. CDR3 nucleotide sequence: TGTGCCAGCAGCAGAAGGAACCCCAGGGGGCGCGGGGAGACCCAGTACTTC. Translated, it gives CASSRRNPRGRGETQYF.

This clone was counted between two and nine times. Other DNA sequences from this sample encode an identical CDR3 as well. The V gene is TRBV4-2, the J gene TRBJ2-1, with TRBD2 matching 15 bases. In germline, CDR1 is LGHNA, CDR2 YNFKEQ. The V segment lost 4 bases and the J segment 4 bases; nucleotides outside the gene matches: 5. This CDR3 is 17 amino acids long. DNA for the CDR3: TGTGCCAGCAGCCCACGGACTAGCGGGGGGGTATACAATGAGCAGTTCTTC. This sequence encodes CASSPRTSGGVYNEQFF.

With respect to this clone: Relative to the germline gene, one junction end is altered; a read error may explain this. J is TRBJ1-2 and V is TRBV29-1; 7 bases match TRBD1. The CDR3 totals 14 residues. Germline assignment: CDR1 SQVTM and CDR2 ANQGSEA. CDR3 residues: CSVEGDSYGYGYTF. CDR3 nucleotide sequence: TGCAGCGTAGAAGGGGACAGCTACGGGTATGGCTACACCTTC.

CDR3 sequence: CASSPRQGPYEQYF. As DNA, the CDR3 is TGTGCCAGCTCACCGAGACAGGGACCCTACGAGCAGTACTTC. The chain carries TRBV18 and TRBJ2-7, with TRBD1 matching over 7 bases. J lost 2 bases, V lost 3 bases, and 4 bases had no gene match. CDR1 KGHSH and CDR2 LQKENI come from the germline V gene. The CDR3 sequence is 14 residues long.

The chain recombines TRBV4-3 with TRBJ1-2; D perhaps matches TRBD1 (6 bases). CDR1 is LGHNA, CDR2 YSLEER, per germline. This CDR3 region has 16 residues. V was clipped by 0 bases and J by 0 bases, with 11 bases between them. CDR3 nucleotides: TGCGCCAGCAGCCAAGATTACAGGGTTTCTAACTATGGCTACACCTTC. Protein sequence: CASSQDYRVSNYGYTF.

This clone turned up a few times. CDR3 coding DNA: TGCGCCAGCAGCGATAGCGGATTCTCCTACGAGCAGTACTTC. Its protein product is CASSDSGFSYEQYF. The V gene is TRBV5-1, the J gene TRBJ2-7, with D tentatively TRBD2 (6 bases). CDR1 is SGHRS and CDR2 is YFSETQ in the germline V gene. V was clipped by 4 bases and J by 0 bases, with 11 bases between them. This CDR3 spans 14 amino acids.

This clone was detected a few times. The rearrangement joins TRBV28 to TRBJ2-1; D possibly corresponds to TRBD2 (7 bases). The germline V gene has CDR1 MDHEN and CDR2 SYDVKM. This CDR3 region has 16 residues. Trimming removed 5 bases at V and 10 bases at J, with 24 bases between. For the CDR3, the DNA is TGTGCCAGCAGTCCCCCCGATGGGGGGGCCGTACGGGAGCAGTTCTTC. It specifies CASSPPDGGAVREQFF.

This clone was seen a few times. The chain recombines TRBV29-1 with TRBJ2-5; 12 positions match TRBD2. V shed 4 bases, J shed 5 bases, and the junction held 11 bases outside the gene matches. The CDR3 is 16 amino acids. CDR1 is SQVTM, CDR2 ANQGSEA, per germline. CDR3 protein: CSVAPTSGGTGETQYF. The CDR3 nucleotides read TGCAGCGTTGCCCCGACTAGCGGGGGTACGGGGGAGACCCAGTACTTC.

The J gene is TRBJ2-7, the V gene TRBV27; 8 nucleotides match TRBD1. This CDR3 has 17 amino acids. V shed 6 bases and J 2 bases; nucleotides not matched to a gene: 15. CDR1 and CDR2 from the germline V gene are MNHEY and SMNVEV (reference sequence). CDR3 amino acids: CASRTALGDRSTYEQYF. In DNA form, the CDR3 reads TGTGCCAGCAGAACGGCCCTGGGGGACAGGAGCACCTACGAGCAGTACTTC.

This clone was picked up a small number of times. The chain carries TRBV19 and TRBJ1-5, with TRBD1 as a possible D gene (5 bases). V was cut by 9 bases and J by 0 bases, with 21 bases left in between. This CDR3 has 17 amino acids. Germline V lookup: CDR1 LNHDA, CDR2 SQIVND (reference sequence). The CDR3 sequence: CASQSGGGVYSNQPQHF. The CDR3 DNA follows: TGTGCCAGCCAGTCCGGGGGGGGAGTCTATAGCAATCAGCCCCAGCATTTT.

This clone was detected only once. The chain joins TRBV4-3 to TRBJ2-3; no reliable D call. Germline CDR1 and CDR2: LGHNA and YSLEER. This CDR3 is 12 amino acids long. V shed 0 bases and J shed 14 bases, with 12 bases lying between them. CDR3 in amino acids: CASSQERTVLYF. The CDR3 nucleotides are TGCGCCAGCAGCCAAGAACGGACCGTGCTGTATTTT.

The chain joins TRBV19 to TRBJ2-7; 7 bases match TRBD1. The CDR3 runs 14 residues. Losses at the gene ends were 6 bases for V and 1 base for J; bases not matched to a gene: 6. The germline V gene encodes CDR1 LNHDA and CDR2 SQIVND (reference sequence). The DNA of the CDR3 is TGTGCCAGTAGCCGACAGGGTCGGTCCTACGAGCAGTACTTC. It is translated as CASSRQGRSYEQYF.

This clone was counted a few times. This rearrangement joins TRBV4-3 to TRBJ2-1; D not certain. Germline CDR1 LGHNA, CDR2 YSLEER. The ends were cut back, 2 bases at V and 4 bases at J, with 9 bases in the middle. The CDR3 is 14 amino acids. CDR3 DNA sequence: TGCGCCAGCAGCCAACGGGTGGGGTACAATGAGCAGTTCTTC. This translates into CASSQRVGYNEQFF.

The V call is TRBV25-1, the J call TRBJ2-7; 7 bases agree with TRBD1. V was pared by 6 bases and J by 2 bases, with 7 bases of the junction left unmatched. The CDR3 is 14 residues long. The germline gives CDR1 MGHDK, CDR2 SYGVNS. The CDR3 here is CASRGTAYPYEQYF. CDR3 bases: TGTGCCAGCAGAGGGACAGCCTACCCCTACGAGCAGTACTTC.

The chain carries TRBV29-1 and TRBJ1-5, with 9 bases identical to TRBD1. Germline CDR1 and CDR2: SQVTM and ANQGSEA. The V and J ends lost 4 bases and 1 base, in that order; junction bases with no gene match: 8. The CDR3 consists of 16 residues. CDR3 residues: CSVVVTGTGSNQPQHF. Written as DNA, the CDR3 is TGCAGCGTTGTGGTGACCGGGACAGGGAGCAATCAGCCCCAGCATTTT.

The chain recombines TRBV7-3 with TRBJ2-1; 9 nucleotides align to TRBD1. CDR1 and CDR2 (germline): SGHTA, FQGTGA. Trimming at V came to 2 bases and at J to 6 bases, leaving 8 bases not matched to a gene. The CDR3 is 16 residues long. This chain's CDR3 is CASSLGGQGFSNEQFF. The CDR3, as DNA: TGTGCCAGCAGCTTAGGGGGACAGGGTTTCTCCAATGAGCAGTTCTTC.

The chain couples TRBV11-1 to TRBJ2-5; D is undetermined. CDR3 length equals 15 residues. The germline V gene encodes CDR1 SGHAT and CDR2 FQDESV (reference sequence). V was shortened by 5 bases and J by 2 bases, with 15 bases between the two germline ends. CDR3 DNA: TGTGCCAGCAGCCCAAAACGCAGAGTACAAGAGACCCAGTACTTC. Translation: CASSPKRRVQETQYF. Variable domain in full (rest from reference TRBV11-1 and TRBJ2-5): EAEVAQSPRYKITEKSQAVAFWCDPISGHATLYWYRQILGQGPELLVQFQDESVVDDSQLPKDRFSAERLKGVDSTLKIQPAELGDSAMYLCASSPKRRVQETQYFGPGTRLLVL.